This T cell receptor beta chain was sequenced during a study of T cell responses to AZD1222 COVID-19 vaccine. The table came from immunoSEQ multiplex PCR; TCRdb's copy has only in-frame clones and leaves some out. This table has about 150,000 clones, less than 95% appearing once. The length of the CDR3 is 13 residues. V dropped 7 bases and J dropped 4 bases, with 13 bases sitting between them. The receptor's source is an adult in good health. The gene calls are TRBV23-1 and TRBJ1-2; no firm D call. TRBV23-1 is designated an ORF whose function remains uncertain. Specimen: peripheral blood, collected on day 0 of AZD1222 vaccination. In DNA, the CDR3 is TGCGCCAGCAACGCGGGAGGAGCCTATGGCTACACCTTC. It codes for CASNAGGAYGYTF.